The T cell receptor beta chain described here comes from a study of shared clonotypes between healthy human individuals. Clones were read by immunoSEQ multiplex PCR, and TCRdb kept only the in-frame ones, dropping some. The data contain roughly 1,100,000 clones, approximately 70% of them singletons. Per the germline V gene, CDR1 is SGHRS and CDR2 is YFSETQ. There are 14 residues in the CDR3. V shed 0 bases and J shed 6 bases, with 11 bases lying between them. The source of this sequence is a man between 18 and 35 years old in good health. Input material: memory CD4+ T cells sorted from blood. Subset in this sample: CD45RA-negative fraction. The chain recombines TRBV5-1 with TRBJ2-3, with D perhaps matching TRBD1 (5 bases). CDR3 residues: CASSLVAGQDTQYF. CDR3 coding DNA: TGCGCCAGCAGCTTGGTGGCAGGGCAGGATACGCAGTATTTT.